This TCR beta chain was found in a study of blood T cell repertoires in COVID-19. Study details: Both acute and convalescent COVID-19 samples were obtained from the United States, Italy and Spain. PBMCs, B-cell-depleted T cells, or T cells provided the cDNA or gDNA that made up the material.

Authors' analysis steps: Nucleated cell counts were estimated from reference gene primer amplification. Produced via immunoSEQ multiplex PCR; TCRdb's table is partial and in-frame only. V and J calls and clone size follow that table, whereas D and trimming were derived from the DNA. The data show around 310,000 clones, around nine tenths seen once. The CDR3 is 18 residues long. V shed 5 bases and J 5 bases; nucleotides not matched to a gene: 16. CDR1 and CDR2 (germline): MNHEY, SVGEGT. The specimen sequenced was PBMCs or T cells enriched from blood (not recorded which). The chain couples TRBV6-2 or TRBV6-3 to TRBJ2-5, with 11 bases fitting TRBD2. This sequence originates from a man younger than 40 who had recovered from COVID-19. The CDR3 reads CASSNLAGGPLIRETQYF. Here the CDR3 DNA reads TGTGCCAGCAGTAACCTAGCGGGGGGCCCTTTGATTAGGGAGACCCAGTACTTC.